This TCR beta chain was documented in a study of T cell repertoires in cytomegalovirus infection. Overall study context: CMV infection together with matching HLA type was indicated by public TCR beta signatures.

Of note for this clonotype: Its antigen is still unknown.

Whole-study findings and limits: Frequencies of public TCR beta families were cumulated, and this identified carriers of CMV plus the relevant HLA. There were HLA-C-restricted CMV-specific TCR beta clonotypes dominating the ex vivo response.

Each CDR3 protein is one row after TCRdb ran MiXCR on the reads. Of 500,000 or so distinct CDR3 sequences in the sample, 15% to 20% were seen once. Sequenced: CD8+ T cells from PBMCs. This TCR was recovered from a human donor in good health (CMV status not recorded). Some clones in this sample may be carry-over from other donors' samples.

The CDR3 DNA is TGTGCCAGCACTGAAAGGACTAGCGGGAGCGATGAGCAGTTCTTC. Translation: CASTERTSGSDEQFF. The V call is TRBV27, the J call TRBJ2-1, with 13 bases matching TRBD2. This CDR3 spans 15 amino acids. The J segment lost 8 bases and the V segment lost 7 bases, leaving 8 bases of the junction unmatched. Per the germline V gene, CDR1 is MNHEY and CDR2 is SMNVEV (reference sequence).